The entry below gives a single T cell receptor (beta chain) sequence along with its context. What it recognizes is unknown. TCRdb's table, derived via immunoSEQ multiplex PCR, lists solely in-frame clones and lacks some. The repertoire holds 120,000 to 150,000 clones, with about 90% as singletons. This sample stems from a study of T cell responses to AZD1222 COVID-19 vaccine. Findings and limits, study-wide: It was only six AZD1222 recipients who were seropositive at baseline. Researchers took repertoire samples only after the peak T cell response had come.

CDR1 is SNHLY and CDR2 is FYNNEI in the germline V gene. V was clipped by 6 bases and J by 5 bases, with 16 bases between them. The CDR3 extends over 15 amino acids. This TCR derives from an adult in good health. The specimen comprised peripheral blood, sampled on day 0 of AZD1222 vaccination. The chain recombines TRBV2 with TRBJ1-4; D is possibly TRBD1 (5 bases). CDR3 sequence (DNA): TGTGCCAGCAGCCTGGCCGGGACGTGGAATGAAAAACTGTTTTTT. This translates into CASSLAGTWNEKLFF.